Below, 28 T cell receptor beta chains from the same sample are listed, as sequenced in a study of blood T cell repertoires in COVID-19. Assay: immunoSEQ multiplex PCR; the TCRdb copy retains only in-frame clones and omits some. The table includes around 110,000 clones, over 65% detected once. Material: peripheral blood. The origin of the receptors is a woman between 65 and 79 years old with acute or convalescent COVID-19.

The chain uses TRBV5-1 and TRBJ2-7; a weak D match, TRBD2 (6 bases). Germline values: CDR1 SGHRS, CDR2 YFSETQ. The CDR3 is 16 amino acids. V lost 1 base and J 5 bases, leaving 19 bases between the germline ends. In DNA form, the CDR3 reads TGCGCCAGCAGCTTGTCTAAACTAGCTGTAAGGCACGAGCAGTACGTC. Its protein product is CASSLSKLAVRHEQYV.

The CDR3 nucleotides are TGTGCCAGTAGTATTAGGACAGGGAATAATTCACCCCTCCACTTT. Its translation is CASSIRTGNNSPLHF. The chain is built from TRBV19 and TRBJ1-6, with 8 bases matching TRBD1. The V gene end was trimmed by 3 bases and the J gene end by 5 bases; junction bases not matched to a gene: 3. Germline V lookup: CDR1 LNHDA, CDR2 SQIVND (reference sequence). This CDR3 region has 15 residues.

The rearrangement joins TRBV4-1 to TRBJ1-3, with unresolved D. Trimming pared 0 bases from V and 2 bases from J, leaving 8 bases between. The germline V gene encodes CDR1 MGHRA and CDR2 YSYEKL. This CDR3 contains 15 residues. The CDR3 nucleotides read TGCGCCAGCAGCCAAGAAAGCGTACCTGGAAACACCATATATTTT. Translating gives CASSQESVPGNTIYF.

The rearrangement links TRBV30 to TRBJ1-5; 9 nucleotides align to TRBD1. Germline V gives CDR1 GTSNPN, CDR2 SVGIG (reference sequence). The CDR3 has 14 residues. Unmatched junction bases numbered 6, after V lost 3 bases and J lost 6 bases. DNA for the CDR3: TGTGCCTGGAGAGGTACAGGGGGCGGTCAGCCCCAGCATTTT. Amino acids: CAWRGTGGGQPQHF.

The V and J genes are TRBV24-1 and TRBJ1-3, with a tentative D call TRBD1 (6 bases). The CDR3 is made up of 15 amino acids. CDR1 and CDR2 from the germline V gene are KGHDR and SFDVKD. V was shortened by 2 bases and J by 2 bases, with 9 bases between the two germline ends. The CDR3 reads CATSDSRTAGNTIYF. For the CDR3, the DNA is TGTGCCACCAGTGATTCACGGACAGCTGGAAACACCATATATTTT.

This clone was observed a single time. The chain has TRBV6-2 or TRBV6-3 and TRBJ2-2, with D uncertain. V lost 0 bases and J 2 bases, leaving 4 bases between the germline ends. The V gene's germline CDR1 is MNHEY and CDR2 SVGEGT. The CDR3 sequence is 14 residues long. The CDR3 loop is CASSYSRNTGELFF. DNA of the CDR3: TGTGCCAGCAGTTACTCGCGAAACACCGGGGAGCTGTTTTTT.

The CDR3 region is CASSLLAINGNQPQHF. CDR3 nucleotide sequence: TGTGCCAGCAGTTTATTAGCAATAAACGGCAATCAGCCCCAGCATTTT. This chain uses TRBV27 with TRBJ1-5, with no clear D. The CDR3 covers 16 residues. Trimming cost V 1 base and J 2 bases, with 12 bases left between them. Germline-derived CDR1 and CDR2 are MNHEY and SMNVEV (reference sequence).

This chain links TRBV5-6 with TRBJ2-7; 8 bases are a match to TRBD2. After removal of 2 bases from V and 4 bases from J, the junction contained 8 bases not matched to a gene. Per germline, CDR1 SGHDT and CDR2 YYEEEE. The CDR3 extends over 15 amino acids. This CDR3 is CASSFFPSGHYEQYV. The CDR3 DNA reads TGTGCCAGCAGCTTCTTTCCTAGCGGGCATTACGAGCAGTACGTC.

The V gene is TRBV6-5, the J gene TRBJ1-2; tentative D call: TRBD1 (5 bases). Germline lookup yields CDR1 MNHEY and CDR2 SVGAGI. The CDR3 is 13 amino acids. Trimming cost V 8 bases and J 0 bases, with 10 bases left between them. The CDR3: CASSTVANYGYTF. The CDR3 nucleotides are TGTGCCAGCTCGACAGTAGCTAACTATGGCTACACCTTC.

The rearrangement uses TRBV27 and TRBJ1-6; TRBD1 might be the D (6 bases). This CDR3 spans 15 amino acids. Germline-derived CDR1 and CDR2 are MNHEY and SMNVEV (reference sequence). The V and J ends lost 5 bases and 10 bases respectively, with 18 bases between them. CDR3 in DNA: TGTGCCAGCAGTCAAACAGGGTCGTCGGGCTCACCCCTCCACTTT. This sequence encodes CASSQTGSSGSPLHF.

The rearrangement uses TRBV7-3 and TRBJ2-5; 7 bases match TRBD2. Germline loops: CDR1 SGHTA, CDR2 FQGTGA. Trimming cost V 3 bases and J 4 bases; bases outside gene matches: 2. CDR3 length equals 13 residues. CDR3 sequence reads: CASSFREGETQYF. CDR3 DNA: TGTGCCAGCAGCTTCAGGGAGGGAGAGACCCAGTACTTC. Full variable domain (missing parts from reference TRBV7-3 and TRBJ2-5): GAGVSQTPSNKVTEKGKYVELRCDPISGHTALYWYRQSLGQGPEFLIYFQGTGAADDSGLPNDRFFAVRPEGSVSTLKIQRTERGDSAVYLCASSFREGETQYFGPGTRLLVL.

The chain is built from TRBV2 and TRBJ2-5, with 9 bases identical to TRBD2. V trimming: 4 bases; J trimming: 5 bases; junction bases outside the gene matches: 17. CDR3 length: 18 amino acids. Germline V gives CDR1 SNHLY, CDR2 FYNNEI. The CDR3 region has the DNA TGTGCCAGCAGTGTTCGTGGCGGCGGGGGGGCCCCGCGGGAGACCCAGTACTTC. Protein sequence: CASSVRGGGGAPRETQYF.

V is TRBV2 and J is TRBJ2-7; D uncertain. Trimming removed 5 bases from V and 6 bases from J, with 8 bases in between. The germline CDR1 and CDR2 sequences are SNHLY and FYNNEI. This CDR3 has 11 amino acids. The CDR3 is CASSTLSEQYF. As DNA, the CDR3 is TGTGCCAGCAGTACTCTATCCGAGCAGTACTTC.

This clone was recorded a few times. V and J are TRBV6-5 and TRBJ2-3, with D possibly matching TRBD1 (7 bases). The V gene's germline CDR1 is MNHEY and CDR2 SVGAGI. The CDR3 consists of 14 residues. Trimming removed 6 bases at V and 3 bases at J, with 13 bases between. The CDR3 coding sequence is TGTGCCAGCAGGGAGGGGGCTGGGACAGATACGCAGTATTTT. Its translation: CASREGAGTDTQYF.

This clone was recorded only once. The CDR3 sequence is CASSHGGGEQYF. CDR3 in DNA: TGTGCCAGCAGTCACGGCGGGGGCGAGCAGTACTTC. This chain joins TRBV6-5 and TRBJ2-7; 7 nucleotides match TRBD2. The germline V gene encodes CDR1 MNHEY and CDR2 SVGAGI. The V gene end was trimmed by 5 bases and the J gene end by 6 bases; junction bases not matched to a gene: 4. This CDR3 is built from 12 residues.

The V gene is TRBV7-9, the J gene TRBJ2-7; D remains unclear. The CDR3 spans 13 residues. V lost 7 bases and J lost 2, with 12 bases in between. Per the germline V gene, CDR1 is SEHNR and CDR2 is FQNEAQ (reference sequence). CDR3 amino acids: CASTRSVTYEQYF. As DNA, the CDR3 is TGTGCCAGCACCCGAAGCGTAACCTACGAGCAGTACTTC.

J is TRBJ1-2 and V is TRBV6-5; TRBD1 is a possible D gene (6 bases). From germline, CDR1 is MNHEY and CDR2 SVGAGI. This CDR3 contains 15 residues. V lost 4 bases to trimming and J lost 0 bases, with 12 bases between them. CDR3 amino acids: CASSLGHHANYGYTF. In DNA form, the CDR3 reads TGTGCCAGCAGTTTGGGACACCATGCTAACTATGGCTACACCTTC.

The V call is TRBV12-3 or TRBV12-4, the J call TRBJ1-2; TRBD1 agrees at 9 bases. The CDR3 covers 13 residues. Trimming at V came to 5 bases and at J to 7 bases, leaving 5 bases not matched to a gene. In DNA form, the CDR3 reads TGTGCCAGCAGTCAACGACAGGGGGGTGGCTACACCTTC. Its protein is CASSQRQGGGYTF.

CDR3 coding DNA: TGTGCCTGGAGGACAGGCTACGAGCAGTACTTC. It translates to CAWRTGYEQYF. V usage is TRBV30 and J usage is TRBJ2-7; D perhaps matches TRBD1 (6 bases). Trimming left V 3 bases short and J 3 bases short, with 6 bases between. Germline V lookup: CDR1 GTSNPN, CDR2 SVGIG (reference sequence). The CDR3 length is 11 residues.

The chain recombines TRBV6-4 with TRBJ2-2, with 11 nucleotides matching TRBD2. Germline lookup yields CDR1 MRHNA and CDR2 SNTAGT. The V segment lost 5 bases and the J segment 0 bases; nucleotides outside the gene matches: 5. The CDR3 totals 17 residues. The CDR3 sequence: CASSNLAGGPNTGELFF. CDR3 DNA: TGTGCCAGCAGTAACCTAGCGGGGGGCCCGAACACCGGGGAGCTGTTTTTT.

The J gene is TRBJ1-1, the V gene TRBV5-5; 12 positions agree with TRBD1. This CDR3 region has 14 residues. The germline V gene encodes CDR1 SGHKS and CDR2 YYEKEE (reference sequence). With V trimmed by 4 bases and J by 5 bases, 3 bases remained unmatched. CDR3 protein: CASSRDRGRTEAFF. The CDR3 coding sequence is TGTGCCAGCAGCCGGGACAGGGGGCGTACTGAAGCTTTCTTT.

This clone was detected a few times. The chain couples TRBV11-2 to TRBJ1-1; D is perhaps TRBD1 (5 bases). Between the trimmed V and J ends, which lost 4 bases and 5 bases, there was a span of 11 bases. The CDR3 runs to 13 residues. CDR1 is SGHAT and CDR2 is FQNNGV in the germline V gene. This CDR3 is CASSYRRGTEAFF. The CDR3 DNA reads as TGTGCCAGCAGCTACAGGCGAGGTACTGAAGCTTTCTTT.

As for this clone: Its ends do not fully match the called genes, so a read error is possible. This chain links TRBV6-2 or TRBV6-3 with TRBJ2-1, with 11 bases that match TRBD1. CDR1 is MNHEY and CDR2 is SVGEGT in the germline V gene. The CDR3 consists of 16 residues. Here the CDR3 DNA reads TGTGCCAGCAGTCACTCCCCGGGACAGGGGGGAAATGAGCAGTTCTTC. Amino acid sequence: CASSHSPGQGGNEQFF.

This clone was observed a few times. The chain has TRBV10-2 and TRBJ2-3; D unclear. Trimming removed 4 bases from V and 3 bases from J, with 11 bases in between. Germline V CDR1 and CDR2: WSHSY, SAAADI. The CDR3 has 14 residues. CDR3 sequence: CASSVGFGTDTQYF. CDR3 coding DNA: TGCGCCAGCAGTGTCGGGTTCGGAACAGATACGCAGTATTTT.

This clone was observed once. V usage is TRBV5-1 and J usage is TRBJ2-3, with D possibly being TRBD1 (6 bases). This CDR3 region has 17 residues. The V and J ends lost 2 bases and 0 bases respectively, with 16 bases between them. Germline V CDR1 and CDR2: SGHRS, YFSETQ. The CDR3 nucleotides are TGCGCCAGCAGCTTCTACCTCGGACAGACTAGCACAGATACGCAGTATTTT. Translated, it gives CASSFYLGQTSTDTQYF. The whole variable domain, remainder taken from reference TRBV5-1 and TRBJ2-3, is KAGVTQTPRYLIKTRGQQVTLSCSPISGHRSVSWYQQTPGQGLQFLFEYFSETQRNKGNFPGRFSGRQFSNSRSEMNVSTLELGDSALYLCASSFYLGQTSTDTQYFGPGTRLTVL.

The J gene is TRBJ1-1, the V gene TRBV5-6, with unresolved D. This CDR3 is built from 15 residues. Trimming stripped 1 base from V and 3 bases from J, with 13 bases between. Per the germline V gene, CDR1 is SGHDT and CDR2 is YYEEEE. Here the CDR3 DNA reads TGTGCCAGCAGCTTGCACGGGATACTGGACACTGAAGCTTTCTTT. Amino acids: CASSLHGILDTEAFF. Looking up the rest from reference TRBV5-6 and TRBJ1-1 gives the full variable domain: DAGVTQSPTHLIKTRGQQVTLRCSPKSGHDTVSWYQQALGQGPQFIFQYYEEEERQRGNFPDRFSGHQFPNYSSELNVNALLLGDSALYLCASSLHGILDTEAFFGQGTRLTVV.

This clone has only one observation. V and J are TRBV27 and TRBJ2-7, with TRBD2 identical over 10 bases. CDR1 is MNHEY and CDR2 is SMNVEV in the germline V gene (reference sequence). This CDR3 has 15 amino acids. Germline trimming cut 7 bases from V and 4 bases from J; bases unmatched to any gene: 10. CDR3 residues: CASNSPSGGPYEQYV. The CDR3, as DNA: TGTGCCAGCAACTCTCCTAGCGGGGGCCCGTACGAGCAGTACGTC.

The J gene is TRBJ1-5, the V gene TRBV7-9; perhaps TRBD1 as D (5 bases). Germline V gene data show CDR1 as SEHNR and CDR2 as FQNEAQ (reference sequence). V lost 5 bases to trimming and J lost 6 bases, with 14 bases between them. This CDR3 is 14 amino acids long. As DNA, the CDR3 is TGTGCCAGCAGCCAAATGGGACTCACTCAGCCCCAGCATTTT. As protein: CASSQMGLTQPQHF. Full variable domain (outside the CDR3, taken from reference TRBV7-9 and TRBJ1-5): DTGVSQNPRHKITKRGQNVTFRCDPISEHNRLYWYRQTLGQGPEFLTYFQNEAQLEKSRLLSDRFSAERPKGSFSTLEIQRTEQGDSAMYLCASSQMGLTQPQHFGDGTRLSIL.